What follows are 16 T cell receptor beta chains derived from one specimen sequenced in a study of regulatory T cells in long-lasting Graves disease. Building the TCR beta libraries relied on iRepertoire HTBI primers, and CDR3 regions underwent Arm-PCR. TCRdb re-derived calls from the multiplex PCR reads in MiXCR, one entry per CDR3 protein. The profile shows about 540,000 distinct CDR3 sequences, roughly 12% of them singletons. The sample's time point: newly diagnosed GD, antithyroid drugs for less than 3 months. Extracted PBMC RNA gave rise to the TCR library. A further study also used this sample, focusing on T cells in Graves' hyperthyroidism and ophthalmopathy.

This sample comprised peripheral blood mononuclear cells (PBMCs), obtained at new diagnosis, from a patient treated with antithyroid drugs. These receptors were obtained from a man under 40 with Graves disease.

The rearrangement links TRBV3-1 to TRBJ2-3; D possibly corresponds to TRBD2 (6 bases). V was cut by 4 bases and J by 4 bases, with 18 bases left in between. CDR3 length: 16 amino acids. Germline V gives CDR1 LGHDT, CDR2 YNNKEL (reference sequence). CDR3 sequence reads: CASSRAVGGLPDTQYF. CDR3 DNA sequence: TGTGCCAGCAGCCGGGCGGTCGGAGGGCTTCCAGATACGCAGTATTTT.

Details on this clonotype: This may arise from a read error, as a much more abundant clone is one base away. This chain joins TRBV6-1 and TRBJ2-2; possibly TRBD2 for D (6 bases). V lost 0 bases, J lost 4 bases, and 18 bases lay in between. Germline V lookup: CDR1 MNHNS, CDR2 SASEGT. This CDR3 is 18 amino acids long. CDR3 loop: CASSEAGFFRDSTGELFF. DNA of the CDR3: TGTGCCAGCAGTGAAGCGGGGTTTTTCAGGGACTCCACCGGGGAGCTGTTTTTT.

The CDR3 here is CASSLVVTGGEKLFF. The DNA of the CDR3 is TGTGCCAGCAGCTTAGTTGTGACAGGGGGGGAAAAACTGTTTTTT. V gene TRBV7-9 combines with J gene TRBJ1-4, with 9 bases fitting TRBD1. From germline, CDR1 is SEHNR and CDR2 FQNEAQ (reference sequence). V lost 1 base and J lost 8; bases outside the gene matches: 5. This CDR3 has 15 residues.

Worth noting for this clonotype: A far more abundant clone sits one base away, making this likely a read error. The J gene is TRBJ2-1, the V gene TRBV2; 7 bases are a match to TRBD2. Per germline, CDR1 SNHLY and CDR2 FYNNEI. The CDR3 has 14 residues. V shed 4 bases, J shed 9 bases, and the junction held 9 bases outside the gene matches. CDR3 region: CASSGTRFRSEQFF. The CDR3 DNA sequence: TGTGCCAGCAGTGGGACTAGATTTCGGAGTGAGCAGTTCTTC.

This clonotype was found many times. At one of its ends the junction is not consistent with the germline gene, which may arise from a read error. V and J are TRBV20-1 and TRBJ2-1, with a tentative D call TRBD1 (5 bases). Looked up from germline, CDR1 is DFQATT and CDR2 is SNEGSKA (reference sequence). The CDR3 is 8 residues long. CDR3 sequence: CSARGLIF. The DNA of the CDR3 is TGCAGTGCTAGGGGGCTTATCTTC.

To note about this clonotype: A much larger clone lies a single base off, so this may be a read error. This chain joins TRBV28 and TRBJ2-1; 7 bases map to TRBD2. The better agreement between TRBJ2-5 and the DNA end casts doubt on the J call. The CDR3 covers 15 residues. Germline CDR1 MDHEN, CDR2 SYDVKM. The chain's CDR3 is CASRQGDTSAETQYF. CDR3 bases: TGTGCCAGCAGGCAAGGGGATACTAGCGCGGAGACCCAGTACTTC.

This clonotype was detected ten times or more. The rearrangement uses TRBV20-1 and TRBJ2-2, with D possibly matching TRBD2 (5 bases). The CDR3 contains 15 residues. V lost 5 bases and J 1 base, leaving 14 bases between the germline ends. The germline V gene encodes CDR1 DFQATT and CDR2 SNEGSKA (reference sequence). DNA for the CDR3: TGCAGTGCTCCCCCCCCCGGGATGAACACCGGGGAGCTGTTTTTT. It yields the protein CSAPPPGMNTGELFF.

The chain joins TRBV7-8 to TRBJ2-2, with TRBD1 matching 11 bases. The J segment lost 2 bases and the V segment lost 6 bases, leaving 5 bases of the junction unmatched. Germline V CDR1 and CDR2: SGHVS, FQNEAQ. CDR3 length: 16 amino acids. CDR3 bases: TGTGCCAGCAGTCTTTGGACAGGGGGCAACACCGGGGAGCTGTTTTTT. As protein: CASSLWTGGNTGELFF.

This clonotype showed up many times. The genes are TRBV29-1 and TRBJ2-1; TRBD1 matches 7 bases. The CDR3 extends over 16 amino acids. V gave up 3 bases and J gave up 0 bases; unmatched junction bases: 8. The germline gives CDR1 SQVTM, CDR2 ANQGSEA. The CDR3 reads CSVDGFRGSSYNEQFF. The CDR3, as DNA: TGCAGCGTTGACGGTTTCAGGGGGAGCTCCTACAATGAGCAGTTCTTC.

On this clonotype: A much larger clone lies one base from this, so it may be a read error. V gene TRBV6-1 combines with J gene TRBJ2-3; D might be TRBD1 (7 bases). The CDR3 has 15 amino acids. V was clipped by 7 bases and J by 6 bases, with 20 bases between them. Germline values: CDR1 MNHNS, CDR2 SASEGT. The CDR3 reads CASTNGGGGADTQYF. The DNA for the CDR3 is TGTGCCAGCACCAACGGAGGAGGGGGCGCTGATACGCAGTATTTT.

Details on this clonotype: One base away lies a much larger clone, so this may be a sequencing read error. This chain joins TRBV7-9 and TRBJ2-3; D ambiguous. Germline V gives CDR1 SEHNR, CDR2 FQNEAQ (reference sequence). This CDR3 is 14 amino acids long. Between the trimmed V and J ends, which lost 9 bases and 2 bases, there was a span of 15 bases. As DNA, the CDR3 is TGTGCCAGTGGCCCAGCTGGGATCACAGATACGCAGTATTTT. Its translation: CASGPAGITDTQYF.

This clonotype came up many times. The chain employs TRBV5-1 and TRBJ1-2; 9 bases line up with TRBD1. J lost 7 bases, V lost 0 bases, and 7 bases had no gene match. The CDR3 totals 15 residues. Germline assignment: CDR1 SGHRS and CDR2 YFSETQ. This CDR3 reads CASSLVDRGLSGYTF. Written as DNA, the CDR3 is TGCGCCAGCAGCTTGGTGGACAGGGGCTTGAGTGGCTACACCTTC.

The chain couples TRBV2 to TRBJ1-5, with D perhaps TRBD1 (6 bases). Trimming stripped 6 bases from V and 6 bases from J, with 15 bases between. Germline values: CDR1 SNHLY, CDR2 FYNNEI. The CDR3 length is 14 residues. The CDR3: CASRGGGGGQPQHF. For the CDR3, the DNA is TGTGCCAGCAGGGGGGGGGGGGGCGGTCAGCCCCAGCATTTT.

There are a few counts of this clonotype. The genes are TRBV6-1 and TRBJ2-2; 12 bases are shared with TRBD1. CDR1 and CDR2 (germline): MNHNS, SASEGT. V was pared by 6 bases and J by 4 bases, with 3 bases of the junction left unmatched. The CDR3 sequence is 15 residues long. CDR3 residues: CASRGTGGPTGELFF. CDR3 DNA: TGTGCCAGCAGAGGGACAGGGGGCCCCACCGGGGAGCTGTTTTTT.

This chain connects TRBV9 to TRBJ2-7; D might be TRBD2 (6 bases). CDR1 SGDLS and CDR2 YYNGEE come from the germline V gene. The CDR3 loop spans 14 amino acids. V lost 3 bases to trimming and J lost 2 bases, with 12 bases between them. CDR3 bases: TGTGCCAGCAGCGCCGGGGGAGCCACCTACGAGCAGTACTTC. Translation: CASSAGGATYEQYF.

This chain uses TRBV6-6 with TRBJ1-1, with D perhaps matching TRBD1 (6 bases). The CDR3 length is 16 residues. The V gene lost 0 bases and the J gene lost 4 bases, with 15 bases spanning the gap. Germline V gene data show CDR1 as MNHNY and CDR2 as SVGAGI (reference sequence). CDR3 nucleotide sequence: TGTGCCAGCAGTTACTCGAGGGGGGGGGGAAGCACTGAAGCTTTCTTT. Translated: CASSYSRGGGSTEAFF.